The entry below describes one T cell receptor (beta chain). The target antigen is unknown. CDR1 and CDR2 from the germline V gene are SQVTM and ANQGSEA. The V end lost 6 bases, the J end lost 4 bases, and 15 bases lay between the germline ends. This CDR3 has 14 residues. The entry originates in a study of cytomegalovirus exposure and HLA in healthy donors. Study-level findings and limits: The majority of TCR sequences were rare, yet some public TCRs appeared in many donors. Being productive about 87% or about 30% of the time was typical of most TCR beta V segments in an earlier analysis.

60 Vbeta and 13 Jbeta primers were used in PCR. Sequencing used immunoSEQ multiplex PCR; TCRdb keeps in-frame clones, though not all of them. The sample lists about 110,000 clones, roughly 80% occurring once. This TCR derives from a woman aged 40 to 50 in good health and CMV-seronegative. Material: PBMCs. V and J are TRBV29-1 and TRBJ1-4; tentative D call: TRBD1 (5 bases). This CDR3 is CSVRGTVLNEKLFF. In nucleotides, the CDR3 is TGCAGCGTGCGGGGGACGGTTCTTAATGAAAAACTGTTTTTT.